Listed below are T cell receptor beta chains from one sample, sequenced in a study of OX40 agonist ivuxolimab in advanced cancers. Sequencing was performed with immunoSEQ multiplex PCR; in TCRdb, only in-frame clones are kept and a portion is missing. The repertoire holds roughly 43,000 clones, with 65% to 85% as singletons. Sequenced here: CD4+ or CD8+ T cells sorted from blood, sampled in a trial of the OX40 agonist ivuxolimab. The receptors stem from an adult with an advanced solid tumor such as melanoma, head and neck, liver or kidney cancer. Both conserved end residues are part of each CDR3. D genes are given only for firm matches. Size is omitted from some rows. Given values are once, few, many or a class for expanded clones.

>14|TRBJ2-7|TRBV6-1|.|.
CASTAMLKPYEQYF
TGTGCCAGCACGGCGATGCTAAAACCCTACGAGCAGTACTTC
>13|TRBJ1-6|TRBV19|.|.
CASSIGGTKALHF
TGTGCCAGTAGTATTGGGGGGACGAAGGCCCTCCACTTT
>15|TRBJ2-3|TRBV5-3|.|.
CALSTRRRGTDTQYF
TGTGCCCTGTCAACCCGTCGGCGGGGAACAGATACGCAGTATTTT
>13|TRBJ1-1|TRBV2|.|.
CAKGGAGASEAFF
TGTGCCAAGGGGGGAGCGGGAGCTTCGGAAGCTTTCTTT
>14|TRBJ2-7|TRBV7-9|.|.
CASSSTGTINEQYF
TGTGCCAGCAGCTCCACCGGGACAATTAACGAGCAGTACTTC
>14|TRBJ2-3|TRBV7-3|TRBD1|.
CASSYGTGGYTQYF
TGTGCCAGCAGCTACGGGACAGGGGGCTATACGCAGTATTTT
>15|TRBJ2-7|TRBV5-5|TRBD2|.
CASSLEGLASYEQYF
TGTGCCAGCAGCTTGGAAGGACTAGCGTCCTACGAGCAGTACTTC
>18|TRBJ2-6|TRBV7-2|.|.
CASSHGGTGASGANVLTF
TGTGCCAGCAGCCACGGGGGAACAGGGGCATCTGGGGCCAACGTCCTGACTTTC
>16|TRBJ2-1|TRBV5-6|.|.
CASSLLTGRSYNEQFF
TGTGCCAGCAGCTTGTTAACAGGTCGCTCCTACAATGAGCAGTTCTTC
>15|TRBJ2-3|TRBV7-9|.|.
CASSSREVSTDTQYF
TGTGCCAGCAGCTCGAGGGAGGTTAGCACAGATACGCAGTATTTT
>13|TRBJ1-1|TRBV10-3|.|.
CAISLNRNTEAFF
TGTGCCATCTCTTTAAACAGAAACACTGAAGCTTTCTTT
>18|TRBJ2-1|TRBV4-2|TRBD2|once
CASSQPLAGGPSYNEQFF
TGTGCCAGCAGCCAGCCCCTAGCGGGGGGGCCATCCTACAATGAGCAGTTCTTC
>12|TRBJ1-6|TRBV7-9|.|few
CASSSGNSPLHF
TGTGCCAGCAGCTCAGGGAATTCACCCCTCCACTTT
>15|TRBJ1-3|TRBV30|TRBD1|.
CAWSVRRDSQYTIYF
TGTGCCTGGAGTGTACGAAGGGACAGCCAGTACACCATATATTTT
>14|TRBJ1-5|TRBV6-5|.|.
CASSYGRNNQPQHF
TGTGCCAGCAGTTACGGCCGGAACAATCAGCCCCAGCATTTT
>13|TRBJ1-5|TRBV25-1|.|.
CASSAPGGQPQHF
TGTGCCAGCAGTGCTCCCGGAGGACAGCCCCAGCATTTT
>16|TRBJ2-5|TRBV7-2|TRBD2|.
CASSPLTSGGGETQYF
TGTGCCAGCAGCCCTTTGACTAGCGGGGGCGGGGAGACCCAGTACTTC
>12|TRBJ2-7|TRBV28|.|.
CASSLPLYEQYF
TGTGCCAGCAGTTTACCCCTTTACGAGCAGTACTTC
>13|TRBJ1-1|TRBV30|.|.
CAWRDRSSTEAFF
TGTGCCTGGAGAGACAGATCCTCCACTGAAGCTTTCTTT
>15|TRBJ2-6|TRBV25-1|.|.
CASKDGAAGANVLTF
TGTGCCAGCAAAGACGGGGCGGCGGGGGCCAACGTCCTGACTTTC
>15|TRBJ2-3|TRBV7-3|TRBD1|once
CASSLFGTDTDTQYF
TGTGCCAGCAGCTTATTTGGGACAGACACAGATACGCAGTATTTT
>15|TRBJ2-7|TRBV5-1|TRBD2|.
CASRRTSLSSYEQYF
TGCGCCAGCAGAAGGACTAGCTTAAGCTCCTACGAGCAGTACTTC
>13|TRBJ2-1|TRBV7-2|.|.
CASSSSIDDEQFF
TGTGCCAGCAGCTCCAGTATCGACGATGAGCAGTTCTTC
>19|TRBJ2-5|TRBV28|TRBD2|few
CASRTMGTSGHRAEETQYF
TGTGCCAGCAGGACTATGGGGACTAGCGGACACAGGGCCGAAGAGACCCAGTACTTC
>15|TRBJ1-1|TRBV7-9|.|.
CASSLGNTGLIGAFF
TGTGCCAGCAGCTTAGGGAATACAGGATTAATAGGAGCTTTCTTT
>11|TRBJ1-1|TRBV6-1|.|.
CASKMEGRAFF
TGTGCCAGCAAGATGGAAGGTCGGGCTTTCTTT
>13|TRBJ1-4|TRBV27|.|few
CASSFGPGGKLFF
TGTGCCAGCAGTTTCGGGCCCGGAGGAAAACTGTTTTTT
>16|TRBJ2-5|TRBV4-2|TRBD2|once
CASSQEWGLAGETQYF
TGTGCCAGCAGCCAAGAGTGGGGACTAGCGGGGGAGACCCAGTACTTC
>15|TRBJ2-3|TRBV7-2|TRBD2|.
CASSSLAGGRDTQYF
TGTGCCAGCAGCTCCCTTGCGGGGGGGCGAGATACGCAGTATTTT
>17|TRBJ1-2|TRBV5-1|.|.
CASSPKDAPAENYGYTF
TGCGCCAGCAGCCCCAAGGACGCCCCTGCAGAAAACTATGGCTACACCTTC
>13|TRBJ1-2|TRBV19|TRBD1|medium-sized
CASSITGWTGFTF
TGTGCCAGTAGTATAACTGGCTGGACAGGGTTCACCTTC
>11|TRBJ2-5|TRBV19|.|.
CASSQLETQYF
TGTGCCAGTTCTCAGTTGGAGACCCAGTACTTC
>14|TRBJ1-1|TRBV5-1|TRBD1|.
CASSGGQGNTEAFF
TGCGCCAGCAGCGGGGGACAGGGCAACACTGAAGCTTTCTTT
>10|TRBJ1-1|TRBV6-1|.|.
CATFRGEAFF
TGTGCCACCTTCCGGGGTGAAGCTTTCTTT
>13|TRBJ1-5|TRBV7-9|.|once
CASSRGGNQPQHF
TGTGCCAGCAGTAGGGGAGGCAATCAGCCCCAGCATTTT
>13|TRBJ1-5|TRBV7-9|.|.
CASAGVSNQPQHF
TGTGCCAGCGCGGGGGTTAGCAATCAGCCCCAGCATTTT
>14|TRBJ1-1|TRBV11-2|.|.
CASSLEPEQGQAFF
TGTGCCAGCAGCTTAGAGCCTGAGCAGGGCCAAGCTTTCTTT
>14|TRBJ1-2|TRBV7-2|TRBD1|.
CASSPGGADYGYTF
TGTGCCAGCAGCCCAGGGGGCGCGGACTATGGCTACACCTTC
>15|TRBJ2-5|TRBV6-6|TRBD2|.
CASRLAGGPWETQYF
TGTGCCAGCAGATTAGCGGGGGGGCCTTGGGAGACCCAGTACTTC
>17|TRBJ2-1|TRBV5-1|TRBD2|once
CASSFGELAGGYNEQFF
TGCGCCAGCAGCTTCGGGGAACTAGCGGGGGGCTACAATGAGCAGTTCTTC
>17|TRBJ2-3|TRBV5-1|TRBD2|.
CASSLAPSGGNTDTQYF
TGCGCCAGCAGCTTGGCGCCTAGCGGGGGTAACACAGATACGCAGTATTTT
>14|TRBJ1-5|TRBV6-5|TRBD1|.
CASNNRGPDQPQHF
TGTGCCAGCAACAACAGGGGGCCGGATCAGCCCCAGCATTTT
>14|TRBJ2-7|TRBV7-2|.|few
CASSRRALGDEQYF
TGTGCCAGCAGCCGGAGGGCGTTGGGCGACGAGCAGTACTTC
>11|TRBJ1-2|TRBV6-5|.|once
CASSESYGYTF
TGTGCCAGCAGTGAAAGCTATGGCTACACCTTC
>13|TRBJ1-2|TRBV5-1|TRBD1|.
CASNSGTGDGYTF
TGCGCCAGCAATTCCGGGACAGGGGACGGCTACACCTTC
>16|TRBJ1-2|TRBV25-1|TRBD1|.
CASSEGQGSVNYGYTF
TGTGCCAGCAGTGAAGGACAGGGCTCTGTCAACTATGGCTACACCTTC
>16|TRBJ2-4|TRBV5-1|TRBD2|.
CASSFGDYGPKNIQYF
TGCGCCAGCAGCTTTGGGGACTACGGCCCCAAAAACATTCAGTACTTC
>14|TRBJ1-1|TRBV27|.|once
CASSLMGTNTEAFF
TGTGCCAGCAGTTTAATGGGGACGAACACTGAAGCTTTCTTT
>15|TRBJ1-2|TRBV9|.|.
CASSVGSGGNYGYTF
TGTGCCAGCAGCGTAGGGAGCGGTGGTAACTATGGCTACACCTTC
>13|TRBJ2-5|TRBV5-1|.|.
CASSLDTQETQYF
TGCGCCAGCAGCTTGGACACCCAAGAGACCCAGTACTTC
>15|TRBJ1-6|TRBV11-2|TRBD1|.
CASSPYGQGGSPLHF
TGTGCCAGCAGCCCTTACGGACAGGGGGGTTCACCCCTCCACTTT
>15|TRBJ2-5|TRBV14|TRBD2|.
CASSHRGGIQETQYF
TGTGCCAGCAGCCATCGGGGGGGGATACAAGAGACCCAGTACTTC
>14|TRBJ1-1|TRBV30|.|.
CAWSADRLNTEAFF
TGTGCCTGGAGCGCAGACAGGTTGAACACTGAAGCTTTCTTT
>16|TRBJ2-3|TRBV11-3|.|.
CASSSLGREDADTQYF
TGTGCCAGCAGCTCCTTAGGCCGGGAAGATGCAGATACGCAGTATTTT
>15|TRBJ2-2|TRBV11-3|TRBD2|.
CASSLASGRTGELFF
TGTGCCAGCAGCTTAGCCAGCGGGAGAACCGGGGAGCTGTTTTTT
>16|TRBJ2-3|TRBV4-2|.|few
CASSQDWSFGTDTQYF
TGTGCCAGCAGCCAAGATTGGTCGTTCGGGACAGATACGCAGTATTTT